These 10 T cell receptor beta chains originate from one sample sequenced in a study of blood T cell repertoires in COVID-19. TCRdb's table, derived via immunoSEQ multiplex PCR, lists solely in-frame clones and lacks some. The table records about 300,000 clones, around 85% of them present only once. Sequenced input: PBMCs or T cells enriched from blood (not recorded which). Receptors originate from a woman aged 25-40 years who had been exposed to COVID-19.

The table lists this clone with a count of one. The CDR3 region has the DNA TGCGCCAGCAGCTTGGGTCCATATAATTCACCCCTCCACTTT. This encodes CASSLGPYNSPLHF. The chain couples TRBV5-1 to TRBJ1-6; D uncertain. Looked up from germline, CDR1 is SGHRS and CDR2 is YFSETQ. CDR3 length equals 14 residues. V shed 0 bases and J shed 4 bases, with 5 bases lying between them.

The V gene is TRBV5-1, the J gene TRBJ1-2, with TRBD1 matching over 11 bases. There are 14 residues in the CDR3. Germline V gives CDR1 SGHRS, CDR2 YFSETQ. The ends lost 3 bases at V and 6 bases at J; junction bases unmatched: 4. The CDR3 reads CASSSGQGADGYTF. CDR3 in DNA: TGCGCCAGCAGCTCAGGACAGGGGGCGGATGGCTACACCTTC.

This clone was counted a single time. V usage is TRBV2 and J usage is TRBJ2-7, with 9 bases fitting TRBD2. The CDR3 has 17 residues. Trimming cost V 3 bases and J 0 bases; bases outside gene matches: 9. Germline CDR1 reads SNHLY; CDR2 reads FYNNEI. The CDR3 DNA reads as TGTGCCAGCAGTGATTCTCCTAGCGGGACATCCTCCTACGAGCAGTACTTC. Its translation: CASSDSPSGTSSYEQYF. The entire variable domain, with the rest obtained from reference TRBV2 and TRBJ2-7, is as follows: EPEVTQTPSHQVTQMGQEVILRCVPISNHLYFYWYRQILGQKVEFLVSFYNNEISEKSEIFDDQFSVERPDGSNFTLKIRSTKLEDSAMYFCASSDSPSGTSSYEQYFGPGTRLTVT.

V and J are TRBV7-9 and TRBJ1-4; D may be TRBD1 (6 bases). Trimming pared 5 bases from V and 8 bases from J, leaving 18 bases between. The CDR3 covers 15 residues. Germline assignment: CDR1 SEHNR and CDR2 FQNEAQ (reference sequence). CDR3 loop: CASSPGQTKIEKLFF. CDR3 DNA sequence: TGTGCCAGCAGCCCGGGACAAACAAAGATAGAAAAACTGTTTTTT. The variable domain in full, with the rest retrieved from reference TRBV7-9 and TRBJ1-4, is DTGVSQNPRHKITKRGQNVTFRCDPISEHNRLYWYRQTLGQGPEFLTYFQNEAQLEKSRLLSDRFSAERPKGSFSTLEIQRTEQGDSAMYLCASSPGQTKIEKLFFGSGTQLSVL.

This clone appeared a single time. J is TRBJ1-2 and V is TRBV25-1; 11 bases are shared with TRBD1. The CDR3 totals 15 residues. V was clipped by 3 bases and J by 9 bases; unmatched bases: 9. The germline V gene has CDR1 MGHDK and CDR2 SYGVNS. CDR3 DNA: TGTGCCAGCAGTGAGTCGGACAGGGGGCGGAGAAGCTACACCTTC. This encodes CASSESDRGRRSYTF.

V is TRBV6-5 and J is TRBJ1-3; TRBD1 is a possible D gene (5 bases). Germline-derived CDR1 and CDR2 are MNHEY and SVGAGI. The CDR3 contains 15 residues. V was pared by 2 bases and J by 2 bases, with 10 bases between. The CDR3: CASSYQGVTGNTIYF. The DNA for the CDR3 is TGTGCCAGCAGTTACCAAGGGGTAACTGGAAACACCATATATTTT.

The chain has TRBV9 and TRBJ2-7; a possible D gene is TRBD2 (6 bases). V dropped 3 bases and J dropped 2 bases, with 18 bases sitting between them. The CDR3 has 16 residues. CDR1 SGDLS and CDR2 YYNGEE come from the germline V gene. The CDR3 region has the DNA TGTGCCAGCAGCGCCGGACCTAATGGGGGGACCTACGAGCAGTACTTC. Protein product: CASSAGPNGGTYEQYF.

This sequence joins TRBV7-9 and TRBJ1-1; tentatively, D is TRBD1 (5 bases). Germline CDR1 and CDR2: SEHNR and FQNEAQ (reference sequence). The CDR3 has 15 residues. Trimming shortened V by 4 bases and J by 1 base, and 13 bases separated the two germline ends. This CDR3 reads CASSSLDRRNTEAFF. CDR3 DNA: TGTGCCAGCAGCTCCCTTGACAGAAGGAACACTGAAGCTTTCTTT.

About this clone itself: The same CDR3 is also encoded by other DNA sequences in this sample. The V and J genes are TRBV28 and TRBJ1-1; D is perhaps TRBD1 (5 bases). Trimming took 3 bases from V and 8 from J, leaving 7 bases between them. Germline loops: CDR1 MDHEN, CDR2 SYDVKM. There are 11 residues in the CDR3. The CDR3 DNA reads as TGTGCCAGCAGTTTGGGGCAGGAAGCTTTCTTT. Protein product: CASSLGQEAFF.

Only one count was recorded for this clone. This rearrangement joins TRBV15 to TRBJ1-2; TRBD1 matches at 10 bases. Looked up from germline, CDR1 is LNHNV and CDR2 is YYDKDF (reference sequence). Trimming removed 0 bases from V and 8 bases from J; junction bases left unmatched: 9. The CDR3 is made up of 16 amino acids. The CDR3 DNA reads TGTGCCACCAGCAGAGACCTATCGGGACAGGGGAGCGGCTACACCTTC. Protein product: CATSRDLSGQGSGYTF. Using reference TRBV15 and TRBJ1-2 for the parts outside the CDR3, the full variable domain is DAMVIQNPRYQVTQFGKPVTLSCSQTLNHNVMYWYQQKSSQAPKLLFHYYDKDFNNEADTPDNFQSRRPNTSFCFLDIRSPGLGDTAMYLCATSRDLSGQGSGYTFGSGTRLTVV.